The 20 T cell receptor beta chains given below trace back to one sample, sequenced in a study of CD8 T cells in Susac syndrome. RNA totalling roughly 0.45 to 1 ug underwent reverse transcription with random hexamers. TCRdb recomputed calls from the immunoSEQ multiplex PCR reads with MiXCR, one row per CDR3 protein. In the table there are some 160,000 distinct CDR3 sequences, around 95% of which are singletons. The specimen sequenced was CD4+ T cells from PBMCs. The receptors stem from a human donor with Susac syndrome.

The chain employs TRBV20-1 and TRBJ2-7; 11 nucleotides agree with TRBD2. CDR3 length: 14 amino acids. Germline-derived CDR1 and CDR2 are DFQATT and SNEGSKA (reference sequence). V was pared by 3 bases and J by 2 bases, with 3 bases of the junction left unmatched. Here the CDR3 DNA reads TGCAGTGCTAGGCCTAGCGGGAGGACCTACGAGCAGTACTTC. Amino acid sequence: CSARPSGRTYEQYF.

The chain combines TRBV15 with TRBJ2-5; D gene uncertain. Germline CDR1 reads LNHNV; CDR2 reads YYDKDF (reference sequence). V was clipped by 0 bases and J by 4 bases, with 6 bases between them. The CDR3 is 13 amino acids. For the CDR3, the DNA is TGTGCCACCAGCAGAGATCCCACAGAGACCCAGTACTTC. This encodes CATSRDPTETQYF.

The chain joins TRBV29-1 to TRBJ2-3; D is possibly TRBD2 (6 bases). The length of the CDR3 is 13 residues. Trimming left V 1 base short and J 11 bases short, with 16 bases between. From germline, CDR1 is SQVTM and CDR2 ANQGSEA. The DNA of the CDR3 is TGCAGCGTTGAAGGGGGGGTTGGCGGAGGGCAGTATTTT. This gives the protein CSVEGGVGGGQYF.

The CDR3 DNA reads as TGTGCCAGCAGTGAATATGGAACAGGGGCTTCACCCCTCCACTTT. This encodes CASSEYGTGASPLHF. The rearrangement links TRBV25-1 to TRBJ1-6, with 7 bases that match TRBD1. V was pared by 0 bases and J by 9 bases, with 5 bases of the junction left unmatched. This CDR3 is 15 amino acids long. Germline V gene data show CDR1 as MGHDK and CDR2 as SYGVNS.

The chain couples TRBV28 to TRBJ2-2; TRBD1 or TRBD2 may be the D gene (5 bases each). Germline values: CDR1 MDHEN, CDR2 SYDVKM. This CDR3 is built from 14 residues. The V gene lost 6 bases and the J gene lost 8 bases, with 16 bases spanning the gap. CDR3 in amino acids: CASSDRGGQGELFF. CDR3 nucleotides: TGTGCCAGCAGCGATCGGGGTGGACAAGGGGAGCTGTTTTTT.

This CDR3 reads CSAFLGQLAKNIQYF. The CDR3 DNA reads TGCAGTGCCTTCTTAGGGCAACTAGCCAAAAACATTCAGTACTTC. The chain recombines TRBV20-1 with TRBJ2-4; D remains unclear. This CDR3 is built from 15 residues. Germline CDR1 reads DFQATT; CDR2 reads SNEGSKA (reference sequence). Trimming removed 6 bases from V and 0 bases from J, with 15 bases in between.

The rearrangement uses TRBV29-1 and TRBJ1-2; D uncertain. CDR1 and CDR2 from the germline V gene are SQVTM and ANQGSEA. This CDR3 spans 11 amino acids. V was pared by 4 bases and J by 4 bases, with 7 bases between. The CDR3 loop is CSVAGSYGYTF. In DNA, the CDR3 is TGCAGCGTTGCTGGTAGCTATGGCTACACCTTC.

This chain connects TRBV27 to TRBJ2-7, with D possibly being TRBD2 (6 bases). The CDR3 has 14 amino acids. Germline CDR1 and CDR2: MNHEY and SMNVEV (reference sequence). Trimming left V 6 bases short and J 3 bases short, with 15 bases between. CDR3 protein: CASSPTRLLYEQYF. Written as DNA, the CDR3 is TGTGCCAGCAGCCCGACTAGACTGCTCTACGAGCAGTACTTC.

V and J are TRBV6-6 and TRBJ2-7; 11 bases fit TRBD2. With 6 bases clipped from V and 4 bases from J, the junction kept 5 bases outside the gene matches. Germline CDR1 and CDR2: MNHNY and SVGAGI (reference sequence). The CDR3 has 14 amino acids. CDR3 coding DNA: TGTGCCAGCAGCCCTAGCGGGGGGACATACGAGCAGTACTTC. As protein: CASSPSGGTYEQYF.

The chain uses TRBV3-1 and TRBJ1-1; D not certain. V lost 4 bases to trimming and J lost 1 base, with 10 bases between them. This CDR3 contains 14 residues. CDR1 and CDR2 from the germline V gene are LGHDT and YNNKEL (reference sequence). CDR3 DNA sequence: TGTGCCAGCAGCCTCGAAGGTACGAACACTGAAGCTTTCTTT. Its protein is CASSLEGTNTEAFF.

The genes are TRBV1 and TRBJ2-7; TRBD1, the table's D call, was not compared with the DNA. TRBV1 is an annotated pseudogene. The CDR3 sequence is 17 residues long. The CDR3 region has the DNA TGCACCAGCAGCCAAAAAGCCCAGGGGCGCGGGTTGATAGAGCAGTACTTC. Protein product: CTSSQKAQGRGLIEQYF.

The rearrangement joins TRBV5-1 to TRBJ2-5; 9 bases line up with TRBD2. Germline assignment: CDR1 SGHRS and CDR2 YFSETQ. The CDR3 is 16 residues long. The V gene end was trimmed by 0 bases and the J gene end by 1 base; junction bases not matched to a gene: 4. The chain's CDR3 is CASSLGASGAQETQYF. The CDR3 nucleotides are TGCGCCAGCAGCTTGGGGGCTAGCGGGGCCCAAGAGACCCAGTACTTC.

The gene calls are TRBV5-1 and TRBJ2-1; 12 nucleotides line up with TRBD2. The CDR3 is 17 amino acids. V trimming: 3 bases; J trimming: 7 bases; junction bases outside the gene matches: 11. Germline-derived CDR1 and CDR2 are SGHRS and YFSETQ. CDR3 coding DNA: TGCGCCAGCAGCTCCTCTAGCGGGAGGGCCCCAGGTAATGAGCAGTTCTTC. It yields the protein CASSSSSGRAPGNEQFF.

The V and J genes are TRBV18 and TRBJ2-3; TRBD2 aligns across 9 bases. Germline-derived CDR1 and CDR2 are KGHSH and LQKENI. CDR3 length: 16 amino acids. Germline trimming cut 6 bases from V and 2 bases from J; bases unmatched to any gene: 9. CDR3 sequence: CASSLAGAGSTDTQYF. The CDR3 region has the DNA TGTGCCAGCTCGTTAGCGGGGGCCGGATCCACAGATACGCAGTATTTT.

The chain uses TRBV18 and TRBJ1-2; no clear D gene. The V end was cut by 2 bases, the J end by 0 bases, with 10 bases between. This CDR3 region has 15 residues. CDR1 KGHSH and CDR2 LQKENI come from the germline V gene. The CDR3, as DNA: TGTGCCAGCTCACCAGTCGTCGCGCCTAACTATGGCTACACCTTC. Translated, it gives CASSPVVAPNYGYTF.

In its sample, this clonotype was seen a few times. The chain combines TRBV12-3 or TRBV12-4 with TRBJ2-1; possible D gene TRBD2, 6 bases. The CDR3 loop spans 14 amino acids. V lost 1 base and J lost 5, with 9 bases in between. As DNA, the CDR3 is TGTGCCAGCAGTTTAGGCCTAGCGAACAATGAGCAGTTCTTC. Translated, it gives CASSLGLANNEQFF.

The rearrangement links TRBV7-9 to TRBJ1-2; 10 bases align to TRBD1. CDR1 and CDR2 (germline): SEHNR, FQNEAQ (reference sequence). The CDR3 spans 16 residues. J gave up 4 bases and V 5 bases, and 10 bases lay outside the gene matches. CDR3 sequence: CASSRTPGTGVYGYTF. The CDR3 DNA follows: TGTGCCAGCAGCCGCACCCCCGGGACAGGGGTCTATGGCTACACCTTC.

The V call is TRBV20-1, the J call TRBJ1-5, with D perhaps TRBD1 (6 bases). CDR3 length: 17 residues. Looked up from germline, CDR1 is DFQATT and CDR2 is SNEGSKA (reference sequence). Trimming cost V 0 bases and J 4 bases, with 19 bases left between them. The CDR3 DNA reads TGCAGTGCTAGAGATCGAATAGTAGGGGGTAGGAATCAGCCCCAGCATTTT. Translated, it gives CSARDRIVGGRNQPQHF.

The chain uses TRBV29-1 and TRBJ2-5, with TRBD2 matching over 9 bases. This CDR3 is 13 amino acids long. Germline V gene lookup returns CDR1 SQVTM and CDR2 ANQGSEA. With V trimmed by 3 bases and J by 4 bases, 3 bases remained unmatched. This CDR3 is CSVDLSGRETQYF. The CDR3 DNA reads TGCAGCGTTGACCTTAGCGGGAGAGAGACCCAGTACTTC.

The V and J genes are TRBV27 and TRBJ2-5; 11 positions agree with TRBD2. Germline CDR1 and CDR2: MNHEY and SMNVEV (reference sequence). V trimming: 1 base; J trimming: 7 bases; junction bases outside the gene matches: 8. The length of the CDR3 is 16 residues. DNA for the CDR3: TGTGCCAGCAGTTTATGGTCTAGCGGGGGGAGCGGGACCCAGTACTTC. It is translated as CASSLWSSGGSGTQYF.